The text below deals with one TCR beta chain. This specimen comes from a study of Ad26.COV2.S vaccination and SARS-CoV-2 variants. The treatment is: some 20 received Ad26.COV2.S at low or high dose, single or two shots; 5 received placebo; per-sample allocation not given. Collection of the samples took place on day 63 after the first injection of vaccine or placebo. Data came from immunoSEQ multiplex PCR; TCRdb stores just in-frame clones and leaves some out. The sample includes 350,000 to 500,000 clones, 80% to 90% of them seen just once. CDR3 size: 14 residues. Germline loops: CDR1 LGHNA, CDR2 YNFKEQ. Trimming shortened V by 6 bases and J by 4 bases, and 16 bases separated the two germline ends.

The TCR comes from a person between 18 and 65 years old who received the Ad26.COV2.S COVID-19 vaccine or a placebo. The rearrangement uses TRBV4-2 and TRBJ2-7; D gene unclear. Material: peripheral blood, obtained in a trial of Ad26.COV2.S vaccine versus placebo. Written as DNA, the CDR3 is TGTGCCAGCAGGCAGGTCACGGACGGTTACGAGCAGTACTTC. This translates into CASRQVTDGYEQYF.